The T cell receptor beta chain described here comes from a study of cytomegalovirus exposure and HLA in healthy donors. Comments on this clone: As yet, its antigen is unknown.

Donors were drawn from the approximately 120-subject validation cohort, separate from the roughly 700-subject first cohort. The study, taken as a whole, reports: Rare TCR sequences predominated, though certain public TCRs were found in many donors. According to the study, around 160 TCR beta chains were cytomegalovirus-associated.

Some clones are missing from TCRdb's copy, which holds only in-frame ones; the method was immunoSEQ multiplex PCR. The data contain some 120,000 clones, 85% to 95% of them singletons. Sequencing was performed on PBMCs. This receptor was obtained from a woman younger than 30 in good health and CMV-seronegative.

The CDR3 loop is CASSEGAHNEQFF. In DNA, the CDR3 is TGTGCCAGCAGTGAGGGCGCCCACAATGAGCAGTTCTTC. The rearrangement links TRBV6-4 to TRBJ2-1; D gene uncertain. V was pared by 3 bases and J by 5 bases, with 8 bases between. The CDR3 has 13 residues. In germline, CDR1 is MRHNA, CDR2 SNTAGT.